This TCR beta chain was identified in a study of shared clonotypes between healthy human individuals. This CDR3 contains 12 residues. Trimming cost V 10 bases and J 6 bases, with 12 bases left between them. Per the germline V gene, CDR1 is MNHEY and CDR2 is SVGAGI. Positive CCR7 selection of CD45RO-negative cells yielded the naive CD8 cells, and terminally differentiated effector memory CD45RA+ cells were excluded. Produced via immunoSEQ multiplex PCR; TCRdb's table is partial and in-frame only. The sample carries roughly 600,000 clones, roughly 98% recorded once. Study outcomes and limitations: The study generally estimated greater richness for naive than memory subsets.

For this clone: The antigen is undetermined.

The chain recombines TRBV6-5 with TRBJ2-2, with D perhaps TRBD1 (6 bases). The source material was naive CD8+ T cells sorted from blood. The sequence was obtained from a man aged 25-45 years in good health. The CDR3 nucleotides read TGTGCCACCGAGGACAGAGCCGGGGAGCTGTTTTTT. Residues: CATEDRAGELFF.